These 27 T cell receptor beta chains came from one sample sequenced in a study of cytomegalovirus exposure and HLA in healthy donors (dated by TCRdb to 2016 to 2017). Library method: the immunoSEQ multiplex PCR assay. The multiplex PCR relied on a mix of 60 forward primers for TCR Vbeta segments and 13 reverse primers for TCR Jbeta segments. TCRdb carries this immuneACCESS record with in-frame sequences only. Its versions omit some clonotypes, under half of them owing to an unresolved V gene in the studies checked, with the rest unexplained. Recorded for this sample are around 67,000 clones; roughly 65% of them occurred a single time. About 2% of the sample is taken by the ten largest. Input material: PBMCs. Every receptor here comes from a woman younger than 45 in good health and CMV-seronegative.

The rearrangement joins TRBV30 to TRBJ1-1; 7 bases are a match to TRBD1. The CDR3 covers 13 residues. The J segment lost 4 bases and the V segment lost 1 base, leaving 3 bases of the junction unmatched. The germline V gene has CDR1 GTSNPN and CDR2 SVGIG (reference sequence). CDR3 in amino acids: CAWSANRGTEAFF. In DNA, the CDR3 is TGTGCCTGGAGTGCCAACAGGGGCACTGAAGCTTTCTTT.

This clone was counted a few times. The chain is built from TRBV6-6 and TRBJ1-1; no firm D call. Germline CDR1 reads MNHNY; CDR2 reads SVGAGI (reference sequence). V gave up 10 bases and J gave up 6 bases, with 12 bases separating them. The CDR3 is 11 amino acids. CDR3 sequence reads: CATSGYSEAFF. The CDR3 DNA reads TGTGCCACCAGCGGGTACTCTGAAGCTTTCTTT.

This clone appeared once. This chain uses TRBV14 with TRBJ1-2; D remains ambiguous. From germline, CDR1 is SGHDN and CDR2 FVKESK. This CDR3 is built from 19 residues. V was cut by 2 bases and J by 4 bases, with 26 bases left in between. The CDR3 nucleotides are TGTGCCAGCAGCCAAAGTCCGGAGGATCATCCGGAAAGACGCTATGGCTACACCTTC. This codes for CASSQSPEDHPERRYGYTF.

This chain uses TRBV4-3 with TRBJ2-7; the match to TRBD2 covers 7 bases. Germline V lookup: CDR1 LGHNA, CDR2 YSLEER. This CDR3 has 11 residues. Losses at the gene ends were 6 bases for V and 12 bases for J; bases not matched to a gene: 8. This CDR3 is CASRDGGRVYF. CDR3 DNA sequence: TGCGCCAGCAGGGACGGGGGGAGGGTGTACTTC.

This rearrangement joins TRBV27 to TRBJ2-7, with D unclear. The V end lost 8 bases, the J end lost 4 bases, and 12 bases lay between the germline ends. The CDR3 is 12 residues long. Germline CDR1 and CDR2: MNHEY and SMNVEV (reference sequence). The CDR3 region is CASRATRYEQYF. CDR3 DNA: TGTGCCAGCCGTGCTACGCGGTACGAGCAGTACTTC.

The genes are TRBV7-9 and TRBJ1-2; 8 nucleotides agree with TRBD1. V was clipped by 1 base and J by 2 bases; unmatched bases: 3. The CDR3 spans 15 residues. The V gene's germline CDR1 is SEHNR and CDR2 FQNEAQ (reference sequence). The CDR3 DNA reads TGTGCCAGCAGCTTAGGCAGGGGGCGAAACTATGGCTACACCTTC. This encodes CASSLGRGRNYGYTF.

The CDR3 DNA sequence: TGCAGCGTTGAGGGACAGGGAAGTTCGTTCTTC. Residues: CSVEGQGSSFF. This chain connects TRBV29-1 to TRBJ2-1, with 9 bases fitting TRBD1. CDR1 is SQVTM and CDR2 is ANQGSEA in the germline V gene. V lost 3 bases and J lost 15; bases outside the gene matches: 6. The CDR3 contains 11 residues.

The V call is TRBV4-2, the J call TRBJ1-2; 7 positions match TRBD1. Per germline, CDR1 LGHNA and CDR2 YNFKEQ. J gave up 8 bases and V 1 base, and 7 bases lay outside the gene matches. CDR3 length equals 14 residues. CDR3 in amino acids: CASSQAGGKEGYTF. For the CDR3, the DNA is TGTGCCAGCAGCCAAGCAGGGGGGAAGGAGGGCTACACCTTC.

As regards this clone: At one end, the junction sequence differs from germline, possibly due to a read error. V is TRBV11-2 and J is TRBJ1-1; D unresolved. Germline V gene sequence: CDR1 SGHAT, CDR2 FQNNGV. This CDR3 has 11 residues. CDR3 region: CAGSFSTGAFF. The CDR3 DNA is TGTGCCGGCAGCTTCTCCACGGGAGCTTTCTTT.

The V gene is TRBV5-6, the J gene TRBJ2-2; 9 bases map to TRBD2. Germline V gene sequence: CDR1 SGHDT, CDR2 YYEEEE. V shed 2 bases, J shed 7 bases, and the junction held 9 bases outside the gene matches. This CDR3 has 16 residues. CDR3 protein: CASSFMAGGPGGELFF. CDR3 nucleotide sequence: TGTGCCAGCAGCTTTATGGCGGGGGGGCCTGGCGGGGAGCTGTTTTTT.

The rearrangement uses TRBV7-3 and TRBJ1-2; maybe TRBD1 (5 bases). The length of the CDR3 is 14 residues. CDR1 SGHTA and CDR2 FQGTGA come from the germline V gene. The ends were cut back, 5 bases at V and 8 bases at J, with 18 bases in the middle. This CDR3 reads CASSPGAGMLGYTF. The CDR3 DNA reads TGTGCCAGCAGCCCAGGCGCAGGGATGCTCGGCTACACCTTC.

This chain joins TRBV10-3 and TRBJ2-3; TRBD2 matches 8 bases. The CDR3 covers 15 residues. CDR1 and CDR2 from the germline V gene are ENHRY and SYGVKD. Trimming at V came to 10 bases and at J to 1 base, leaving 10 bases not matched to a gene. The CDR3 DNA is TGTGCCACGGCTCGAGCGGGGGACCGCACAGATACGCAGTATTTT. As protein: CATARAGDRTDTQYF.

There are a few counts of this clone. This rearrangement joins TRBV5-1 to TRBJ2-7; 9 bases map to TRBD1. Per germline, CDR1 SGHRS and CDR2 YFSETQ. This CDR3 is 15 amino acids long. V lost 4 bases and J lost 2; bases outside the gene matches: 7. CDR3 protein: CASSAVGTGPYEQYF. The DNA for the CDR3 is TGCGCCAGCAGCGCCGTTGGGACAGGGCCCTACGAGCAGTACTTC.

The V and J genes are TRBV5-1 and TRBJ2-3; 11 bases are a match to TRBD1. The CDR3 extends over 16 amino acids. Germline V CDR1 and CDR2: SGHRS, YFSETQ. The V and J ends lost 0 bases and 3 bases, in that order; junction bases with no gene match: 3. CDR3 region: CASSLGTGGGTDTQYF. CDR3 sequence (DNA): TGCGCCAGCAGCTTGGGGACAGGGGGCGGAACAGATACGCAGTATTTT.

CDR3 residues: CASSQTATNEKLFF. The CDR3, as DNA: TGTGCCAGCAGTCAGACAGCAACTAATGAAAAACTGTTTTTT. J is TRBJ1-4 and V is TRBV27; TRBD1 might be the D (5 bases). The CDR3 has 14 amino acids. In germline, CDR1 is MNHEY, CDR2 SMNVEV (reference sequence). V was cut by 5 bases and J by 0 bases, with 7 bases left in between.

This clone showed up just a few times. The rearrangement joins TRBV5-1 to TRBJ2-3, with 8 positions matching TRBD2. The germline CDR1 and CDR2 sequences are SGHRS and YFSETQ. This CDR3 spans 14 amino acids. Trimming at V came to 4 bases and at J to 1 base, leaving 2 bases not matched to a gene. The CDR3 DNA follows: TGCGCCAGCAGCCCGACTAGCGGCACAGATACGCAGTATTTT. Translation: CASSPTSGTDTQYF.

This sequence joins TRBV4-3 and TRBJ1-4; D is unresolved. V was pared by 1 base and J by 8 bases, with 17 bases between. Germline CDR1 and CDR2: LGHNA and YSLEER. CDR3 length equals 16 residues. The CDR3 region is CASSQGRVEGGEKLFF. The CDR3 DNA reads as TGCGCCAGCAGCCAAGGGAGGGTAGAGGGCGGCGAAAAACTGTTTTTT.

This clone was seen once. The genes are TRBV4-3 and TRBJ1-2; 8 nucleotides match TRBD1. CDR3 length equals 16 residues. Losses at the gene ends were 0 bases for V and 4 bases for J; bases not matched to a gene: 7. Germline CDR1 reads LGHNA; CDR2 reads YSLEER. CDR3 sequence (DNA): TGCGCCAGCAGCCAAGAAGGGGACAGGTCAACCTATGGCTACACCTTC. Translation: CASSQEGDRSTYGYTF.

The chain joins TRBV18 to TRBJ2-2; weak D call: TRBD1 (6 bases). The CDR3 covers 15 residues. Trimming removed 0 bases from V and 5 bases from J, with 10 bases in between. Germline CDR1 is KGHSH and CDR2 is LQKENI. CDR3 bases: TGTGCCAGCTCACCACCTTTGCAGGGGACCGGGGAGCTGTTTTTT. Encoded protein: CASSPPLQGTGELFF. Filled out from reference TRBV18 and TRBJ2-2, the complete variable domain reads NAGVMQNPRHLVRRRGQEARLRCSPMKGHSHVYWYRQLPEEGLKFMVYLQKENIIDESGMPKERFSAEFPKEGPSILRIQQVVRGDSAAYFCASSPPLQGTGELFFGEGSRLTVL.

The CDR3: CASSLEEGSYEQYF. In nucleotides, the CDR3 is TGTGCCAGCAGCTTAGAAGAGGGCTCCTACGAGCAGTACTTC. The chain joins TRBV7-6 to TRBJ2-7, with D maybe TRBD2 (5 bases). Germline loops: CDR1 SGHVS, CDR2 FNYEAQ. V was clipped by 1 base and J by 0 bases, with 7 bases between them. CDR3 length: 14 amino acids.

This chain joins TRBV6-1 and TRBJ2-1; 8 bases fit TRBD2. V shed 3 bases, J shed 8 bases, and the junction held 12 bases outside the gene matches. The CDR3 sequence is 16 residues long. Germline CDR1 is MNHNS and CDR2 is SASEGT. In DNA, the CDR3 is TGTGCCAGCAGTGATGGGGGCGGGGGGCGGGGGGATGAGCAGTTCTTC. Translation: CASSDGGGGRGDEQFF.

The chain has TRBV6-5 and TRBJ1-1; maybe TRBD1 (6 bases). Looked up from germline, CDR1 is MNHEY and CDR2 is SVGAGI. The germline V and J ends were trimmed by 5 bases and 3 bases, with 10 bases remaining between them. The CDR3 has 13 amino acids. The CDR3 spells CASSVTGYTEAFF. DNA for the CDR3: TGTGCCAGCAGTGTCACAGGGTACACTGAAGCTTTCTTT.

The chain links TRBV28 to TRBJ1-6; no firm D call. The CDR3 spans 14 residues. The germline V gene has CDR1 MDHEN and CDR2 SYDVKM. V was pared by 6 bases and J by 8 bases, with 14 bases between. The CDR3 coding sequence is TGTGCCAGCAGCCCTCCCAGAGGGTATTCACCCCTCCACTTT. This translates into CASSPPRGYSPLHF.

V gene TRBV19 combines with J gene TRBJ2-5, with D possibly being TRBD2 (6 bases). The CDR3 extends over 13 amino acids. In germline, CDR1 is LNHDA, CDR2 SQIVND (reference sequence). V lost 4 bases and J 5 bases, leaving 11 bases between the germline ends. CDR3 DNA: TGTGCCAGTAGTACCGGGGCGGGGGAGACCCAGTACTTC. Translated: CASSTGAGETQYF.

V is TRBV7-2 and J is TRBJ1-1; TRBD1 aligns across 8 bases. The germline CDR1 and CDR2 sequences are SGHTA and FQGNSA. The CDR3 consists of 14 residues. The junction had 13 bases not matched to a gene; V was cut back by 5 bases and J by 11 bases. The CDR3 is CASSPQGSRGPAFF. The DNA of the CDR3 is TGTGCCAGCAGCCCCCAAGGGAGCAGGGGGCCGGCTTTCTTT. Full variable domain (remainder filled in from reference TRBV7-2 and TRBJ1-1): GAGVSQSPSNKVTEKGKDVELRCDPISGHTALYWYRQSLGQGLEFLIYFQGNSAPDKSGLPSDRFSAERTGGSVSTLTIQRTQQEDSAVYLCASSPQGSRGPAFFGQGTRLTVV.

This clone was seen only a few times. The rearrangement joins TRBV27 to TRBJ2-7; TRBD1 aligns across 9 bases. This CDR3 is built from 14 residues. Germline CDR1 and CDR2: MNHEY and SMNVEV (reference sequence). V lost 5 bases to trimming and J lost 3 bases; unmatched junction nucleotides: 5. CDR3 sequence: CASSVGTGFYEQYF. CDR3 DNA sequence: TGTGCCAGCAGTGTCGGGACAGGGTTCTACGAGCAGTACTTC.

The rearrangement links TRBV30 to TRBJ2-3; D is perhaps TRBD2 (5 bases). V lost 3 bases, J lost 0 bases, and 10 bases lay in between. Germline CDR1 GTSNPN, CDR2 SVGIG (reference sequence). The CDR3 is 14 residues long. CDR3 residues: CAWSRRRSTDTQYF. The CDR3 nucleotides read TGTGCCTGGAGCCGTAGGAGGAGCACAGATACGCAGTATTTT.